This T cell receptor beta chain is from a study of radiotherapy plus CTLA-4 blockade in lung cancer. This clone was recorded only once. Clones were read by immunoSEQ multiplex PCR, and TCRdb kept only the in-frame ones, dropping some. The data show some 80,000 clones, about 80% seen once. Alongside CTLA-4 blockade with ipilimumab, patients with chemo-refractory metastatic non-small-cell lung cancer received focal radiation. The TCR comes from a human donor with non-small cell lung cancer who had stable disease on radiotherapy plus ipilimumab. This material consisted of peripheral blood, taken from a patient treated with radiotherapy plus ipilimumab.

Here the CDR3 DNA reads TGTGCCAGCAGTCGCGGTTTCAACGAGCAGTACTTC. Encoded protein: CASSRGFNEQYF. The chain employs TRBV6-1 and TRBJ2-7, with D unresolved. The CDR3 runs to 12 residues. V dropped 5 bases and J dropped 5 bases, with 10 bases sitting between them. Germline V CDR1 and CDR2: MNHNS, SASEGT.